The sequence of this TCR beta chain was determined in a study of blood T cell repertoires in COVID-19 (TCRdb year 2020). Context from the whole study: The collaborator samples originated in the United States, Italy and Spain and spanned the acute and convalescent phases of COVID-19. The prospective study material was composed of cDNA or gDNA derived from T cells, B-cell-depleted T cells, or PBMCs. Deeply sampled blood TCRbeta repertoires from subjects exposed to, actively infected with, or recovered from COVID-19 were included in the dataset. The repertoires were released in a freely available public database meant as a resource for research on the immune response to SARS-CoV-2. Samples were obtained from the ongoing ImmuneRACE study (first 160 participants) and from approximately 1,200 subjects provided by 6 global collaborators. Nearly every sample came with metadata listing a de-identified subject ID, COVID-19 status, age in years and sex. HLA class I and class II types, where available, came from metadata supplied by the sample provider rather than from assay-based typing. On the study overall, not on this receptor specifically: The amount of clinical and demographic metadata varied by source and participant and was provided uncurated.

A few counts support this clone. This clone's antigen is unknown. Per-nucleotide qualities are absent, and no much larger clonotype sits a single base away. The junction carries 21 bases between V and J, which are trimmed by 0 bases and 9 bases respectively. The CDR3 starts with the cysteine, ends with the phenylalanine, and has 17 residues. Of the read, only the CDR3 DNA is kept; its 51 bases are in frame from base 1. CDR1 MNHNS and CDR2 SASEGT are derived from the germline V gene. A second Seattle source provided samples from volunteer blood donors who had recovered from COVID-19. Collaborating institutions collected whole blood in K2EDTA tubes following their own protocols. For TCRbeta analysis, collaborators shipped samples as frozen whole blood, isolated PBMCs, or DNA extracted from either of those sample types. TCRbeta CDR3 regions were amplified from genomic DNA by means of the immunoSEQ Assay, a bias-controlled multiplex PCR. As for the authors' bioinformatics: Within the assay, amplification of reference gene primers was used to estimate how many nucleated cells each sample contained. Sequence reads were collapsed and filtered to measure the absolute abundance of every unique TCRbeta CDR3 rearrangement. For each sample, productive Simpson clonality was calculated as the square root of Simpson's diversity index across productive rearrangements. TCRdb carries this immuneACCESS record with in-frame sequences only. Its versions omit some clonotypes, under half of them owing to an unresolved V gene in the studies checked, with the rest unexplained. V, J and clone size reflect that table, while D and trimming were determined from the DNA. The sample table contains 200,000 to 300,000 clones; only one count was recorded for around 90% of them. The ten largest clones take up 4% of the sample.

The sequenced material came from peripheral blood. This sequence originates from a man aged 55-75 years who had recovered from COVID-19. The chain couples TRBV6-1 to TRBJ2-1, with no D gene named confidently. The CDR3 loop reads CASSEAFLTLRLGEQFF. The bases read TGTGCCAGCAGTGAAGCCTTTTTAACACTCAGGTTAGGTGAGCAGTTCTTC.